This T cell receptor beta chain was found in a study of T-cell reconstitution after alpha-beta-depleted transplantation in children. From germline, CDR1 is SGHRS and CDR2 YFSETQ. V gave up 4 bases and J gave up 6 bases, with 12 bases separating them. There are 13 residues in the CDR3. A single count supports this clonotype. Its antigen is still unknown. TCRbeta library construction was performed incorporating unique molecular identifiers. TCRdb re-called the PCR reads with MiXCR, one entry per CDR3 protein. The data contain hundreds of thousands of distinct CDR3 sequences, around 13% of them seen just once; the ten biggest clones take up 0.79%. Study conclusions and caveats: At the one-year point after transplant, T-cell counts and TCRbeta diversity were found to come mostly from T cells that had been newly produced. After transplant, at about two months, alpha-beta T cells were reportedly derived from several hundred expanded graft clones.

This receptor was obtained from a girl aged 2-10 years with congenital amegakaryocytic thrombocytopenia, due to receive a stem cell transplant. This material consisted of PBMCs, taken before TCRalphabeta/CD19-depleted stem cell transplant. The chain carries TRBV5-1 and TRBJ2-3; maybe TRBD1 (5 bases). The CDR3 region has the DNA TGCGCCAGCAGCCTAGGGGTCTTGGATACGCAGTATTTT. Translated, it gives CASSLGVLDTQYF.